A selection of T cell receptor beta chains follows, all from one sample in a study of cytomegalovirus exposure and HLA in healthy donors. Sequencing used immunoSEQ multiplex PCR; TCRdb keeps in-frame clones, though not all of them. In the table there are roughly 190,000 clones, roughly 80% of which are singletons. Input material: PBMCs. These receptor sequences come from a female donor in good health and CMV-seronegative. Each CDR3 is given with its conserved first and last residue. A D gene is named only where the DNA matches it firmly. A clone size is listed for some rows: how often the clone was seen (once, few, many), or a class if it is expanded.

J gene,V gene,clone size,D gene,CDR3 protein,CDR3 DNA
TRBJ1-5,TRBV5-5,-,-,CASSLTGADNQPQHF,TGTGCCAGCAGCCTGACAGGCGCCGACAATCAGCCCCAGCATTTT
TRBJ1-1,TRBV30,-,-,CALDMQGGNTEAFF,TGTGCCCTGGATATGCAGGGAGGGAACACTGAAGCTTTCTTT
TRBJ1-1,TRBV2,-,TRBD1,CASSEGQGDSTEAFF,TGTGCCAGCAGTGAGGGCCAGGGGGATTCCACTGAAGCTTTCTTT
TRBJ2-6,TRBV14,-,-,CASSQEGLSGANVLTF,TGTGCCAGCAGCCAGGAGGGCCTCTCTGGGGCCAACGTCCTGACTTTC
TRBJ1-1,TRBV28,few,-,CASSLRGTEAFF,TGTGCCAGCAGTTTAAGGGGAACTGAAGCTTTCTTT
TRBJ2-7,TRBV4-2,-,TRBD2,CASSQGLTSGKQYF,TGTGCCAGCAGCCAAGGTCTGACTAGCGGTAAGCAGTACTTC
TRBJ1-5,TRBV2,-,-,CASSPNGQGYNQPQHF,TGTGCCAGCAGCCCGAATGGCCAGGGTTATAATCAGCCCCAGCATTTT
TRBJ2-3,TRBV7-6,-,-,CASSLSQGTDTQYF,TGTGCCAGCAGCTTATCACAGGGCACAGATACGCAGTATTTT
TRBJ1-6,TRBV27,-,-,CASSLFPTNMSPLHF,TGTGCCAGCAGTTTATTTCCGACAAATATGTCACCCCTCCACTTT
TRBJ2-6,TRBV6-4,few,TRBD2,CASSESPSGSSGANVLTF,TGTGCCAGCAGTGAGAGCCCTAGCGGCAGCTCTGGGGCCAACGTCCTGACTTTC
TRBJ2-7,TRBV19,-,-,CASSPTGYEQYF,TGTGCCAGTAGCCCGACAGGATACGAGCAGTACTTC
TRBJ2-1,TRBV7-9,-,-,CASSLRLGSGSSYNEQFF,TGTGCCAGCAGCTTGAGACTGGGAAGCGGCTCCTCCTACAATGAGCAGTTCTTC
TRBJ2-2,TRBV5-1,-,-,CASSSDGAGELFF,TGCGCCAGCAGCTCGGACGGGGCCGGGGAGCTGTTTTTT